Described below is a single T cell receptor (beta chain) sequence and its context. This CDR3 spans 12 amino acids. The J segment lost 1 base and the V segment lost 7 bases, leaving 1 base of the junction unmatched. From germline, CDR1 is MGHDK and CDR2 SYGVNS. TCRdb keeps only in-frame clones here, not all; method: immunoSEQ multiplex PCR. The sample consists of about 110,000 clones, approximately 90% of them appearing once. This specimen comes from a study of T cell changes during pregnancy in multiple sclerosis. The rearrangement uses TRBV25-1 and TRBJ2-7; TRBD1 aligns across 7 bases. The starting material was peripheral blood, obtained after pregnancy. The sequence was collected from a female donor with multiple sclerosis, enrolled in a pregnancy study. The CDR3 loop is CASNRGSYEQYF. Written as DNA, the CDR3 is TGTGCCAGCAACAGGGGATCCTACGAGCAGTACTTC.